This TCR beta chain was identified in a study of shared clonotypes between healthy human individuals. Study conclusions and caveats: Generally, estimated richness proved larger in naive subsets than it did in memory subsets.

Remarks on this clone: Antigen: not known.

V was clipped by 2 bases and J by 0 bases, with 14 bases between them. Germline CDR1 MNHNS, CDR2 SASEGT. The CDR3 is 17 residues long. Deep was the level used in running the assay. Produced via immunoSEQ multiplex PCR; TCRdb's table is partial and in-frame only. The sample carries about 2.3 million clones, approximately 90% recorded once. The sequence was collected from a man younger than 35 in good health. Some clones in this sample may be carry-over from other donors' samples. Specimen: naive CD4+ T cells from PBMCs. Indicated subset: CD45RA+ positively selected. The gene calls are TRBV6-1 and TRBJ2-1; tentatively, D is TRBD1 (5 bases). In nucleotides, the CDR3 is TGTGCCAGCAGTGAATCGACAGCAAGAAGCTCCTACAATGAGCAGTTCTTC. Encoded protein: CASSESTARSSYNEQFF.